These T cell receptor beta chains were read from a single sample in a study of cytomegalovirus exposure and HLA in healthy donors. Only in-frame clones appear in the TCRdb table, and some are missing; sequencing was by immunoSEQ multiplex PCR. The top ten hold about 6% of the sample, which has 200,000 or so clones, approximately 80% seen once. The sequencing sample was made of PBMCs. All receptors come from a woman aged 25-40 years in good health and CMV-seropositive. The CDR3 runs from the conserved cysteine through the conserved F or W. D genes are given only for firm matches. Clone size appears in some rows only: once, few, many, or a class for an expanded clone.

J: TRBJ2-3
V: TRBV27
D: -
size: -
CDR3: CASSSRVRDTQYF
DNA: TGTGCCAGCAGTTCCAGGGTACGTGATACGCAGTATTTT

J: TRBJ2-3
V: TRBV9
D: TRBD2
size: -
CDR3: CASSVASPTLAGGRDTQYF
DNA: TGTGCCAGCAGCGTAGCTTCTCCCACTCTAGCGGGGGGGCGGGATACGCAGTATTTT

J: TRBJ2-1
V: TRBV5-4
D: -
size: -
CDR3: CASSTGMVAAGRYNEQFF
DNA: TGTGCCAGCAGCACTGGGATGGTAGCGGCCGGTCGGTACAATGAGCAGTTCTTC

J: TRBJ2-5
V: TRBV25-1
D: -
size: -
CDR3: CASSESWGRGETQYF
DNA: TGTGCCAGCAGTGAATCATGGGGGCGCGGGGAGACCCAGTACTTC

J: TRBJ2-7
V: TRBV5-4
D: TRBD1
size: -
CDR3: CASSLETGDHEQYF
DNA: TGTGCCAGCAGCTTGGAGACAGGGGACCACGAGCAGTACTTC

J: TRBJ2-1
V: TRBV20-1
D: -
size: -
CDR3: CSATRFEQFF
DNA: TGCAGTGCCACGCGCTTTGAGCAGTTCTTC

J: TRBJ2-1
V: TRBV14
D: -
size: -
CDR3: CASSPWDSGSYNEQFF
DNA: TGTGCCAGCAGCCCGTGGGATAGCGGTTCCTACAATGAGCAGTTCTTC

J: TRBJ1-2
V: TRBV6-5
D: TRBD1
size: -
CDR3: CASSLTGGDYYGYTF
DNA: TGTGCCAGCAGTCTAACAGGGGGTGATTACTATGGCTACACCTTC

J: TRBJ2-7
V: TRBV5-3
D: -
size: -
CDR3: CARSPRQVGLMFPLYEQYF
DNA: TGTGCCAGAAGCCCCCGACAGGTCGGACTTATGTTCCCTCTCTACGAGCAGTACTTC

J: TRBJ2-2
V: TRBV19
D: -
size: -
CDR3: CASRQGHTGELFF
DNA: TGTGCCAGTAGACAGGGACACACCGGGGAGCTGTTTTTT

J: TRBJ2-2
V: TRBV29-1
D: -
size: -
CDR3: CSVVRRTGELFF
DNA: TGCAGCGTTGTGAGGCGCACCGGGGAGCTGTTTTTT

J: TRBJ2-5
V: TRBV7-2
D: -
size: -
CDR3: CASSLDPSGHSDF
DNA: TGTGCCAGCAGCTTAGATCCCTCTGGACATTCGGACTTC

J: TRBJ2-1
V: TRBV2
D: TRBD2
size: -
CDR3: CASSRTLLAGSRGEQFF
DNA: TGTGCCAGTTCCCGCACGCTACTAGCGGGGTCCCGGGGTGAGCAGTTCTTC

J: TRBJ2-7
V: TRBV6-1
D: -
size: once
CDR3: CASSEGQAHSYEQYF
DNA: TGTGCCAGCAGTGAAGGACAGGCCCACTCCTACGAGCAGTACTTC

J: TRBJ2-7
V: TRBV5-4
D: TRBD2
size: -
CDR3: CASSFGGVFYEQYF
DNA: TGTGCCAGCAGCTTTGGGGGGGTTTTCTACGAGCAGTACTTC

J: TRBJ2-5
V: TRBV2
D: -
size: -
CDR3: CASFWVGGETQYF
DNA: TGTGCCAGCTTCTGGGTCGGAGGAGAGACCCAGTACTTC

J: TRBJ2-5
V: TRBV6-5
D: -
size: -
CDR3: CASSYRTGTQYF
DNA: TGTGCCAGCAGTTACAGGACTGGGACCCAGTACTTC

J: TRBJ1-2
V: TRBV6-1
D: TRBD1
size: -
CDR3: CASGLTGAGNYGYTF
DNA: TGTGCCAGCGGGTTGACAGGGGCCGGTAACTATGGCTACACCTTC

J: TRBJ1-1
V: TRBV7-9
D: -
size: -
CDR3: CASSLWAGTEAFF
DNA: TGTGCCAGCAGCTTATGGGCCGGCACTGAAGCTTTCTTT

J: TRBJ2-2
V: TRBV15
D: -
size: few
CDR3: CATSRETSLNKGELFF
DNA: TGTGCCACCAGCAGAGAAACGTCCCTGAACAAAGGGGAGCTGTTTTTT

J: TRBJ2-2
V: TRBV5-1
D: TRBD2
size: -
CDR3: CASGAGDTGELFF
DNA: TGCGCCAGCGGGGCGGGAGACACCGGGGAGCTGTTTTTT

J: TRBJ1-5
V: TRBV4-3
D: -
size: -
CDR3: CASSQDGRGQPQHF
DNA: TGCGCCAGCAGCCAAGACGGACGAGGGCAGCCCCAGCATTTT

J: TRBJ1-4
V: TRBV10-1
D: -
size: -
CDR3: CASSELSRTNEKLFF
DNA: TGCGCCAGCAGTGAGCTGAGCAGGACTAATGAAAAACTGTTTTTT

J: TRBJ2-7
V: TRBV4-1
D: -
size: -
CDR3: CASSQAWQGGAYEQYF
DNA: TGCGCCAGCAGCCAAGCGTGGCAGGGAGGCGCCTACGAGCAGTACTTC

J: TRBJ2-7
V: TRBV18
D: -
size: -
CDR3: CASSLLTYEQYF
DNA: TGTGCCAGCTCCCTTCTTACCTACGAGCAGTACTTC

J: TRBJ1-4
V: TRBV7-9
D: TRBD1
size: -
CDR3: CASSRTGEAEKLFF
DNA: TGTGCCAGCAGCCGGACAGGGGAGGCTGAAAAACTGTTTTTT

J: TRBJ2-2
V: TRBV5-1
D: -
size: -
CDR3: CASSLTGKDTGELFF
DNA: TGCGCCAGCAGCTTGACAGGGAAGGACACCGGGGAGCTGTTTTTT

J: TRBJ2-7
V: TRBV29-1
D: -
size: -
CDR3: CSVGGQDGPYEQYF
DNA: TGCAGCGTTGGGGGGCAAGATGGACCCTACGAGCAGTACTTC

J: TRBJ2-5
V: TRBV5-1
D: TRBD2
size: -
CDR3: CASSSFSGGLGETQYF
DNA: TGCGCCAGCAGCTCTTTTAGCGGGGGCCTGGGGGAGACCCAGTACTTC